Below, 15 T cell receptor beta chains from the same sample are listed, as sequenced in a study of human CD8 memory T cell subsets (TCRdb year 2020). A Human TCR Profiling Kit was used to prepare UMI-labeled 5' RACE TCRbeta libraries. TCRdb reprocessed the reads and lists each CDR3 protein sequence as a single entry, with no DNA. This sample's table lists around 10,000 distinct CDR3 sequences. The ten largest clones capture around a fifth of the sample. The sequencing sample was made of CD8+ T cells from PBMCs. These receptors were taken from a human donor in good health.

This rearrangement joins TRBV7-8 to TRBJ2-3; the TCRdb call, TRBD2, lacks DNA for checking. CDR1 is SGHVS, CDR2 FQNEAQ, per germline. The CDR3 is 15 residues long. This CDR3 reads CASSSSGRGADTQYF.

This clonotype is classed as medium-sized (0.01 to 0.1%) by frequency. The chain has TRBV15 and TRBJ1-4; TCRdb's assignment of TRBD1 cannot be checked, as there is no DNA. The germline gives CDR1 LNHNV, CDR2 YYDKDF (reference sequence). This CDR3 has 15 amino acids. This CDR3 reads CATSSGTGDQEKLFF.

The V and J genes are TRBV20-1 and TRBJ2-5; TCRdb proposes TRBD1, but this gene call is untestable without DNA. Germline V CDR1 and CDR2: DFQATT, SNEGSKA (reference sequence). This CDR3 is built from 16 residues. CDR3 residues: CSARGGIYRDLETQYF.

The chain combines TRBV20-1 with TRBJ2-7; TCRdb reports TRBD2, a call that lacks DNA to check it against. Germline V lookup: CDR1 DFQATT, CDR2 SNEGSKA (reference sequence). CDR3 length equals 14 residues. The CDR3 reads CSARRLAEFYEQYF.

The chain employs TRBV5-1 and TRBJ2-2. The CDR3 contains 11 residues. Looked up from germline, CDR1 is SGHRS and CDR2 is YFSETQ. The CDR3 sequence: CATPMGGELFF.

This sequence joins TRBV9 and TRBJ2-3; there is no DNA to check the TCRdb D call of TRBD1. This CDR3 is built from 14 residues. Germline V gene lookup returns CDR1 SGDLS and CDR2 YYNGEE. The CDR3 spells CASSEDRSTDTQYF. The entire variable domain, with the rest obtained from reference TRBV9 and TRBJ2-3, is as follows: DSGVTQTPKHLITATGQRVTLRCSPRSGDLSVYWYQQSLDQGLQFLIQYYNGEERAKGNILERFSAQQFPDLHSELNLSSLELGDSALYFCASSEDRSTDTQYFGPGTRLTVL.

The chain links TRBV27 to TRBJ2-2; TCRdb calls TRBD2, which cannot be checked without DNA. The CDR3 has 16 residues. From germline, CDR1 is MNHEY and CDR2 SMNVEV (reference sequence). The CDR3 region is CASRPEYGVATGELFF.

V is TRBV5-4 and J is TRBJ1-1. Per germline, CDR1 SGHNT and CDR2 YYREEE (reference sequence). The CDR3 sequence is 16 residues long. CDR3 protein: CASSLALTPMNTEAFF.

The J gene is TRBJ1-1, the V gene TRBV7-9. The CDR3 runs 13 residues. Germline lookup yields CDR1 SEHNR and CDR2 FQNEAQ (reference sequence). The CDR3 sequence is CASSFLRTAEAFF.

This rearrangement joins TRBV4-1 to TRBJ2-7. Germline loops: CDR1 MGHRA, CDR2 YSYEKL. CDR3 length: 15 amino acids. CDR3 in amino acids: CASSQDSVSLYEQYF.

The chain employs TRBV7-9 and TRBJ2-5; lacking DNA, the TRBD2 call made by TCRdb goes unchecked. The CDR3 length is 15 residues. Germline V gene sequence: CDR1 SEHNR, CDR2 FQNEAQ (reference sequence). The CDR3 protein is CASSSPDAFQETQYF.

The rearrangement links TRBV20-1 to TRBJ2-3; TCRdb names TRBD1, which stays unverified in the absence of DNA. CDR1 is DFQATT and CDR2 is SNEGSKA in the germline V gene (reference sequence). The CDR3 sequence is 16 residues long. The CDR3 reads CSAARIPGQGADTQYF.

This clonotype ranks as medium-sized (0.01 to 0.1%) in terms of frequency. J is TRBJ1-2 and V is TRBV12-3 or TRBV12-4; TCRdb lists TRBD1, though no DNA is available to test this call. This CDR3 comprises 15 residues. The CDR3 loop reads CASSLTSTGNYGYTF.

This CDR3 reads CSVGPDDFYGYTF. This chain joins TRBV29-1 and TRBJ1-2. This CDR3 comprises 13 residues. Germline V gives CDR1 SQVTM, CDR2 ANQGSEA.

This chain links TRBV6-1 with TRBJ2-1; there is no DNA to check the TCRdb D call of TRBD1. Germline assignment: CDR1 MNHNS and CDR2 SASEGT. The length of the CDR3 is 15 residues. CDR3: CASSDRDRSYNEQFF.